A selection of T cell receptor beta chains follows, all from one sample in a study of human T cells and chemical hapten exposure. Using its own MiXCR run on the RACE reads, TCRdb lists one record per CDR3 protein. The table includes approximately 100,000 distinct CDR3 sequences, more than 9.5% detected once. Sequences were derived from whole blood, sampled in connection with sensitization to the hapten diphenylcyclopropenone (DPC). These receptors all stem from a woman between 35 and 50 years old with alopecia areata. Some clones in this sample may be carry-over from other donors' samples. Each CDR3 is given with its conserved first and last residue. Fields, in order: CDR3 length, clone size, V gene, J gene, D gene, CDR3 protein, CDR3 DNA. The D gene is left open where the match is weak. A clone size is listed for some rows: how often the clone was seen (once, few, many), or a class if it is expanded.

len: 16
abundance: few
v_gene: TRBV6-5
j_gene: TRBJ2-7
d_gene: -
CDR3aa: CASSPVPGASSYEQYF
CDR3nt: TGTGCCAGCAGTCCGGTCCCGGGGGCGAGCTCCTACGAGCAGTACTTC

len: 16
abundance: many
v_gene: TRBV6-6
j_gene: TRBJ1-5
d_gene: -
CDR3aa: CASSYSPGNSNQPQHF
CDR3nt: TGTGCCAGCAGTTACTCGCCCGGGAATAGCAATCAGCCCCAGCATTTT

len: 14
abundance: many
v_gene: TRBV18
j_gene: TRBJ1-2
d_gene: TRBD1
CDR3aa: CASSPSGTGNGYTF
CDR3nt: TGTGCCAGCTCACCTTCCGGGACAGGAAATGGCTACACCTTC

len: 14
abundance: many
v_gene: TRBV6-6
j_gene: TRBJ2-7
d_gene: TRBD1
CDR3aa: CASSYPDRGREQYF
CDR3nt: TGTGCCAGCAGTTACCCCGACAGGGGTCGCGAGCAGTACTTC

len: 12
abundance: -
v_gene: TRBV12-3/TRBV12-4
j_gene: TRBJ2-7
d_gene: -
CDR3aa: CASSSRGYEQYF
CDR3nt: TGTGCCAGCAGTTCTCGGGGCTACGAGCAGTACTTC

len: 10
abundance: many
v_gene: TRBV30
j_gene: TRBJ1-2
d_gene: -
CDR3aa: CALRGGGYTF
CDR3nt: TGTGCCCTTCGCGGCGGCGGCTACACCTTC

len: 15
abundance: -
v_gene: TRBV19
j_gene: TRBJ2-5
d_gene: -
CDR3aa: CASSPSGVGLETQYF
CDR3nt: TGTGCCAGTAGCCCATCCGGGGTAGGTTTGGAGACCCAGTACTTC

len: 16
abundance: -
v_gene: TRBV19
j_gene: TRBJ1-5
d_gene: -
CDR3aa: CASSIARQSSNQPQHF
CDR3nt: TGTGCCAGTAGTATAGCGCGACAGAGCAGTAATCAGCCCCAGCATTTT

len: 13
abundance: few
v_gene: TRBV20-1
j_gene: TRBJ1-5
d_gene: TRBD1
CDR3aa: CSAIDRGNQPQHF
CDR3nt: TGCAGTGCTATTGACAGGGGCAATCAGCCCCAGCATTTT

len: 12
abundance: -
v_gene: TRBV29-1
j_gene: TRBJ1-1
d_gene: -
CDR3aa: CSAGQMNTEAFF
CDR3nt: TGCAGCGCTGGACAGATGAACACTGAAGCTTTCTTT

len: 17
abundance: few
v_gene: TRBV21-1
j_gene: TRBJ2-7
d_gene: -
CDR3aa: CASSKRQGVPHSYEQYF
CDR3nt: TGTGCCAGCAGCAAGAGACAGGGCGTCCCACACTCCTACGAGCAGTACTTC

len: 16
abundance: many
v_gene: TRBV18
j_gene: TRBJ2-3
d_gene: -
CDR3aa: CASSPPVKRYTDTQYF
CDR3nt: TGTGCCAGCTCACCCCCAGTCAAAAGGTACACAGATACGCAGTATTTT

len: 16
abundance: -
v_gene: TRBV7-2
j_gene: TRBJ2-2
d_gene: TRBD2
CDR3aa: CASSPQVAGNTGELFF
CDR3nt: TGTGCCAGCAGCCCGCAGGTAGCGGGGAACACCGGGGAGCTGTTTTTT

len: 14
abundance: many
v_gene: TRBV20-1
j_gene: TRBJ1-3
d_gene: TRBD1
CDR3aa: CSAGTGVSGNTIYF
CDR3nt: TGCAGTGCGGGGACAGGGGTTTCTGGAAACACCATATATTTT

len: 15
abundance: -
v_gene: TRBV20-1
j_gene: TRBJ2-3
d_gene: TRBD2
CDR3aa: CSARAGTSAPDTQYF
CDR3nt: TGCAGTGCTAGAGCCGGGACTAGCGCCCCAGATACGCAGTATTTT

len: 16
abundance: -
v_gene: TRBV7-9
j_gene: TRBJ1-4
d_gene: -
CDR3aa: CASSSGLPSGNEKLFF
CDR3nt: TGTGCCAGCAGCTCGGGACTTCCCAGTGGTAATGAAAAACTGTTTTTT

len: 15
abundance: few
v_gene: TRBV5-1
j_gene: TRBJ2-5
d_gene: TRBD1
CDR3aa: CASNTGGQVLETQYF
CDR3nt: TGCGCCAGCAACACCGGAGGACAGGTTTTAGAGACCCAGTACTTC

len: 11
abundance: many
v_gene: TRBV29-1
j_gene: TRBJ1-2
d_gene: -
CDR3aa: CSVDGGYGYTF
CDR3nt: TGCAGCGTTGACGGGGGCTATGGCTACACCTTC

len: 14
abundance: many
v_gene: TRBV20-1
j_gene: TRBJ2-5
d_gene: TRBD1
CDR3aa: CSARGTGDRETQYF
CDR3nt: TGCAGTGCTAGAGGGACAGGGGATAGAGAGACCCAGTACTTC